The present T cell receptor beta chain was sequenced within a study of tumour-infiltrating T cells in Burkitt lymphoma. Study background: This cohort included all epidemiological subtypes of Burkitt lymphoma. Overall and progression-free survival were predicted by productive clonality. Study findings and constraints: Public clonotypes, several, appeared across numerous Burkitt lymphoma patients.

The CDR3 has 12 residues. Germline V gene lookup returns CDR1 MNHEY and CDR2 SMNVEV (reference sequence). Trimming left V 3 bases short and J 15 bases short, with 15 bases between. On this clone: The antigen remains undetermined.

Assay: immunoSEQ multiplex PCR; the TCRdb copy retains only in-frame clones and omits some. The sample has tens of thousands of clones; more than 25% are singletons. This sequence joins TRBV27 and TRBJ2-1; possible D gene TRBD1, 5 bases. Sequences were obtained from tumor tissue. The receptor comes from a human donor with Burkitt lymphoma. The CDR3 protein is CASSLVGRDSFF. CDR3 nucleotides: TGTGCCAGCAGTTTGGTAGGCAGGGATTCGTTCTTC.